These 19 T cell receptor beta chains share one sample of origin, sequenced in a study of blood T cells in healthy people across ages. Together with a sample-barcoded 5' primer, a J-beta primer mix was included in a second PCR lasting about 6 to 12 cycles. MiXCR, run by TCRdb on the 5' RACE reads, gives a single entry per CDR3 protein. Among 700,000 or so distinct CDR3 sequences listed, roughly 43% were seen once. Sample: blood. The origin of the receptors is a man at least 80 years old in good health.

The chain joins TRBV29-1 to TRBJ2-7, with 14 bases that match TRBD2. Per the germline V gene, CDR1 is SQVTM and CDR2 is ANQGSEA. V trimming: 7 bases; J trimming: 7 bases; junction bases outside the gene matches: 6. The CDR3 is made up of 13 amino acids. The CDR3 region has the DNA TGCAGCGCCGGACTAGCGGGGGGTTATGAGCAGTACTTC. It specifies CSAGLAGGYEQYF.

There are a few counts of this clonotype. The chain couples TRBV28 to TRBJ2-5, with 9 bases identical to TRBD1. V was pared by 6 bases and J by 5 bases, with 7 bases of the junction left unmatched. The CDR3 is 14 amino acids. CDR1 is MDHEN and CDR2 is SYDVKM in the germline V gene. The CDR3 is CASRTGTGRETQYF. The CDR3 DNA is TGTGCCAGCAGAACCGGGACAGGGAGGGAGACCCAGTACTTC.

The chain employs TRBV6-2 or TRBV6-3 and TRBJ2-4; TRBD2 is a possible D gene (5 bases). CDR1 is MNHEY and CDR2 is SVGEGT in the germline V gene. V lost 2 bases to trimming and J lost 13 bases, with 27 bases between them. This CDR3 comprises 17 residues. The CDR3 loop is CASSYPWSVQVFGEQYF. The CDR3 nucleotides read TGTGCCAGCAGTTACCCCTGGAGCGTGCAGGTGTTTGGGGAGCAGTACTTC.

J is TRBJ2-3 and V is TRBV20-1; the match to TRBD1 covers 8 bases. CDR1 is DFQATT, CDR2 SNEGSKA, per germline (reference sequence). The CDR3 length is 13 residues. The J segment lost 3 bases and the V segment lost 6 bases, leaving 5 bases of the junction unmatched. The CDR3 loop reads CSAGQGRTDTQYF. The CDR3 nucleotides read TGCAGTGCCGGACAGGGAAGAACAGATACGCAGTATTTT.

V and J are TRBV20-1 and TRBJ1-5; a possible D gene is TRBD1 (5 bases). Trimming took 3 bases from V and 7 from J, leaving 16 bases between them. Germline values: CDR1 DFQATT, CDR2 SNEGSKA (reference sequence). The CDR3 is 14 amino acids. CDR3 amino acids: CSARMDKAGQPQHF. The CDR3 bases are TGCAGTGCTAGGATGGACAAGGCTGGGCAGCCCCAGCATTTT.

The chain recombines TRBV20-1 with TRBJ1-2; D gene uncertain. With 2 bases removed from V and 5 bases from J, the gap between germline ends came to 6 bases. Germline CDR1 is DFQATT and CDR2 is SNEGSKA (reference sequence). CDR3 size: 11 residues. This CDR3 is CSARQEYGYTF. The CDR3 DNA sequence: TGCAGTGCTAGACAGGAGTATGGCTACACCTTC.

This clonotype was detected a few times. V and J are TRBV25-1 and TRBJ2-1, with D perhaps given as TRBD1 or TRBD2 (5 bases each). The germline V gene has CDR1 MGHDK and CDR2 SYGVNS. CDR3 length: 13 residues. V was trimmed by 2 bases and J by 3 bases, leaving 5 bases between them. The DNA of the CDR3 is TGTGCCAGCAGTGAAGGGGGCTACAATGAGCAGTTCTTC. It encodes CASSEGGYNEQFF.

The chain combines TRBV3-1 with TRBJ2-1; 12 nucleotides agree with TRBD2. This CDR3 contains 19 residues. Trimming took 4 bases from V and 8 from J; bases not matched to a gene: 18. The V gene's germline CDR1 is LGHDT and CDR2 YNNKEL (reference sequence). DNA for the CDR3: TGTGCCAGCAGCCGAAATGGCCTAGCGGGAGGGATAAGGGTCTATGAGCAGTTCTTC. Protein product: CASSRNGLAGGIRVYEQFF.

The chain uses TRBV6-2 or TRBV6-3 and TRBJ2-4; D might be TRBD1 (6 bases). Germline V CDR1 and CDR2: MNHEY, SVGEGT. Between the trimmed V and J ends, which lost 4 bases and 0 bases, there was a span of 13 bases. CDR3 length: 16 amino acids. The CDR3 reads CASSSGQNRAKNIQYF. The CDR3 DNA reads as TGTGCCAGCAGTTCCGGACAGAACCGAGCCAAAAACATTCAGTACTTC.

This clonotype was seen more than once but under ten times. The chain combines TRBV20-1 with TRBJ2-3; tentatively, D is TRBD1 (5 bases). CDR3 length: 11 residues. Germline CDR1 DFQATT, CDR2 SNEGSKA (reference sequence). The ends were cut back, 5 bases at V and 8 bases at J, with 11 bases in the middle. The CDR3 bases are TGCAGTGCTCTGACAGTTGCTACGCAGTATTTT. This encodes CSALTVATQYF.

In its sample, this clonotype was seen a few times. V is TRBV27 and J is TRBJ1-1; no definite D call. The CDR3 totals 13 residues. V was shortened by 6 bases and J by 4 bases, with 12 bases between the two germline ends. Germline CDR1 is MNHEY and CDR2 is SMNVEV (reference sequence). Here the CDR3 reads CASRPGVGTEAFF. CDR3 in DNA: TGTGCCAGCAGGCCCGGGGTTGGCACTGAAGCTTTCTTT.

This sequence joins TRBV4-2 and TRBJ1-4; D may be TRBD1 (5 bases). Trimming shortened V by 0 bases and J by 8 bases, and 10 bases separated the two germline ends. The CDR3 is 14 residues long. Germline loops: CDR1 LGHNA, CDR2 YNFKEQ. Here the CDR3 reads CASSQDRGTEKLFF. The CDR3, as DNA: TGTGCCAGCAGCCAAGATAGGGGAACGGAAAAACTGTTTTTT.

The V and J genes are TRBV24-1 and TRBJ2-7; 11 bases fit TRBD2. Germline CDR1 and CDR2: KGHDR and SFDVKD. The CDR3 is 16 amino acids. V shed 4 bases, J shed 7 bases, and the junction held 11 bases outside the gene matches. CDR3 bases: TGTGCCACCAGTGACCTGAAGACTAGCGGGGTCAATGAGCAGTACTTC. Its protein product is CATSDLKTSGVNEQYF.

This clonotype turned up a few times. V and J are TRBV7-2 and TRBJ2-3, with no clear D. This CDR3 region has 16 residues. Trimming pared 8 bases from V and 0 bases from J, leaving 18 bases between. Germline CDR1 is SGHTA and CDR2 is FQGNSA. The CDR3: CASGPLGSPSTDTQYF. Written as DNA, the CDR3 is TGTGCCAGCGGACCCCTGGGCTCCCCCAGCACAGATACGCAGTATTTT.

Concerning this clonotype itself: A read error is possible here, since a much larger clone lies one base away. The genes are TRBV2 and TRBJ2-1; D gene unclear. Matching the DNA end better, TRBJ2-7 makes the J call doubtful. The CDR3 loop spans 11 amino acids. The germline V gene has CDR1 SNHLY and CDR2 FYNNEI. Here the CDR3 DNA reads TGTACCAGCAGCGCGTTACCGGAGCAGTACTTC. Translated, it gives CTSSALPEQYF.

The chain couples TRBV3-1 to TRBJ1-6, with D possibly being TRBD1 (6 bases). The germline gives CDR1 LGHDT, CDR2 YNNKEL (reference sequence). The V and J ends lost 4 bases and 6 bases respectively, with 16 bases between them. The CDR3 has 16 amino acids. The DNA for the CDR3 is TGTGCCAGCAGCCCCATGGGGGGCGATGGTAATTCACCCCTCCACTTT. Encoded protein: CASSPMGGDGNSPLHF. The full variable domain, completed using reference TRBV3-1 and TRBJ1-6, is DTAVSQTPKYLVTQMGNDKSIKCEQNLGHDTMYWYKQDSKKFLKIMFSYNNKELIINETVPNRFSPKSPDKAHLNLHINSLELGDSAVYFCASSPMGGDGNSPLHFGNGTRLTVT.

This clonotype was seen repeatedly, ten times or more. This chain links TRBV11-3 with TRBJ1-1, with a weak D call TRBD1 (5 bases). There are 14 residues in the CDR3. Germline V gives CDR1 SGHNT, CDR2 YENEEA. Trimming pared 5 bases from V and 0 bases from J, leaving 10 bases between. Written as DNA, the CDR3 is TGTGCCAGCAGCCCCGGGGCGGTGAACACTGAAGCTTTCTTT. Its translation: CASSPGAVNTEAFF.

This clonotype was recorded a few times. The chain employs TRBV20-1 and TRBJ1-6, with D hard to call. The CDR3 has 16 residues. The germline CDR1 and CDR2 sequences are DFQATT and SNEGSKA (reference sequence). Trimming removed 3 bases from V and 0 bases from J, with 12 bases in between. CDR3 bases: TGCAGTGCTAGTTGGGGTTCAGGCTCCTATAATTCACCCCTCCACTTT. Amino acids: CSASWGSGSYNSPLHF.

Here the CDR3 reads CSANEGQGNSYEQFF. The CDR3 DNA follows: TGCAGTGCTAACGAGGGACAGGGCAACTCCTACGAGCAGTTCTTC. V is TRBV20-1 and J is TRBJ2-1, with 9 bases fitting TRBD1. Germline V gene sequence: CDR1 DFQATT, CDR2 SNEGSKA (reference sequence). The junction had 14 bases not matched to a gene; V was cut back by 4 bases and J by 10 bases. This CDR3 comprises 15 residues.